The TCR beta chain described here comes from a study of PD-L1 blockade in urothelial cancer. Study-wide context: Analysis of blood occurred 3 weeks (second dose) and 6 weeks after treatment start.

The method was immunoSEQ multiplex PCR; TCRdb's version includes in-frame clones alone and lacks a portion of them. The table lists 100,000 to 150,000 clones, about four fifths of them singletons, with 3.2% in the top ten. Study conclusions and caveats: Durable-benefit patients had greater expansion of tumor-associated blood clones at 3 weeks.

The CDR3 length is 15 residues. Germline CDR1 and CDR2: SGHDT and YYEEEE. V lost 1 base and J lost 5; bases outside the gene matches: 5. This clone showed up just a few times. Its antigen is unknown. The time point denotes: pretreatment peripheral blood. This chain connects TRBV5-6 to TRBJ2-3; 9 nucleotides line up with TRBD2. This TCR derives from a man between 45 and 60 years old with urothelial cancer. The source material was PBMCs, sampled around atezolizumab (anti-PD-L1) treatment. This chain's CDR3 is CASSLMLAGRDTQYF. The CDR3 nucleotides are TGTGCCAGCAGCTTGATGCTAGCGGGACGAGATACGCAGTATTTT.